Presented here are 27 T cell receptor beta chains from one specimen sequenced in a study of response to subunit inactivated influenza vaccine. TCRdb used MiXCR to reprocess the RT-PCR reads, holding one entry per CDR3 protein. The sample yields around 570,000 distinct CDR3 sequences, roughly 10% seen once. These data are also associated with another study on T cells expressing NK-cell markers. That investigation notes: Scientists made TCR beta cDNA using 5'RACE template switching with UMIs.

Specimen: PBMCs from blood, collected on the day of vaccination. These receptors all stem from a man over 45 who received an inactivated influenza vaccine.

This clonotype occurred many times. The chain joins TRBV12-3 or TRBV12-4 to TRBJ2-1; a possible D gene is TRBD1 (6 bases). This CDR3 is built from 13 residues. V lost 4 bases, J lost 5 bases, and 9 bases lay in between. The CDR3 DNA is TGTGCCAGCAGTTCCCCAGGGGACAATGAGCAGTTCTTC. Encoded protein: CASSSPGDNEQFF.

The chain employs TRBV14 and TRBJ2-3; D not resolved. The CDR3 is made up of 16 amino acids. V was cut by 0 bases and J by 6 bases, with 16 bases left in between. Germline CDR1 reads SGHDN; CDR2 reads FVKESK. CDR3: CASSQDRLRVIDTQYF. The CDR3 DNA sequence: TGTGCCAGCAGCCAAGATCGTCTTAGGGTTATTGATACGCAGTATTTT.

The table lists this clonotype with a few counts. The rearrangement links TRBV29-1 to TRBJ2-3; either TRBD1 or TRBD2 may fit D (6 bases each). The germline CDR1 and CDR2 sequences are SQVTM and ANQGSEA. The CDR3 loop spans 14 amino acids. Trimming left V 2 bases short and J 1 base short, with 10 bases between. The CDR3 region is CSVERGVGTDTQYF. The CDR3 DNA reads as TGCAGCGTTGAAAGGGGGGTTGGCACAGATACGCAGTATTTT.

This chain connects TRBV19 to TRBJ1-2, with D possibly being TRBD1 (5 bases). CDR1 LNHDA and CDR2 SQIVND come from the germline V gene (reference sequence). The CDR3 is made up of 16 amino acids. Trimming stripped 4 bases from V and 4 bases from J, with 19 bases between. The CDR3 is CASSTTDTFVGYGYTF. DNA of the CDR3: TGTGCCAGTAGTACCACGGACACCTTCGTGGGCTATGGCTACACCTTC.

The J gene is TRBJ2-2, the V gene TRBV5-5, with TRBD1 as a possible D gene (5 bases). Germline V gene data show CDR1 as SGHKS and CDR2 as YYEKEE (reference sequence). Trimming removed 0 bases from V and 4 bases from J, with 13 bases in between. The CDR3 length is 16 residues. CDR3 sequence (DNA): TGTGCCAGCAGCTTGGATGCAGGGTTGAGCACCGGGGAGCTGTTTTTT. Its translation is CASSLDAGLSTGELFF.

This clonotype occurred a few times. The chain uses TRBV5-8 and TRBJ2-2; possibly TRBD1 for D (6 bases). CDR1 and CDR2 (germline): SGHTS, YDEGEE. The CDR3 extends over 14 amino acids. Trimming pared 9 bases from V and 3 bases from J, leaving 15 bases between. The CDR3 DNA is TGTGCCAACTCGCCAGGGACATACACCGGGGAGCTGTTTTTT. Translation gives CANSPGTYTGELFF.

The V and J genes are TRBV6-2 or TRBV6-3 and TRBJ2-1; TRBD2 aligns across 13 bases. V shed 1 base and J 3 bases; nucleotides not matched to a gene: 0. The CDR3 extends over 16 amino acids. Germline assignment: CDR1 MNHEY and CDR2 SVGEGT. The CDR3 DNA follows: TGTGCCAGCAGTTACTGGACTAGCGGGAGCTACAATGAGCAGTTCTTC. Protein sequence: CASSYWTSGSYNEQFF.

This clonotype turned up a few times. The rearrangement joins TRBV7-6 to TRBJ2-7; 11 positions agree with TRBD1. Germline CDR1 and CDR2: SGHVS and FNYEAQ. Trimming took 5 bases from V and 3 from J; bases not matched to a gene: 6. The CDR3 is 15 residues long. CDR3 sequence reads: CASSRGQGGFYEQYF. The CDR3 bases are TGTGCCAGCAGCAGGGGACAGGGGGGATTCTACGAGCAGTACTTC.

This clonotype turned up a few times. This chain joins TRBV4-1 and TRBJ1-3; a weak D match, TRBD1 (5 bases). This CDR3 has 16 amino acids. V lost 1 base, J lost 5 bases, and 15 bases lay in between. Germline V lookup: CDR1 MGHRA, CDR2 YSYEKL. CDR3 sequence reads: CASSQVLGRDRNTIYF. In DNA, the CDR3 is TGCGCCAGCAGCCAAGTCCTGGGCAGGGATAGAAACACCATATATTTT.

Comment on this clonotype: The junction departs from the called germline gene at one end, perhaps through a read error. The V gene is TRBV12-3 or TRBV12-4, the J gene TRBJ2-7; the match to TRBD2 covers 13 bases. This CDR3 comprises 13 residues. This CDR3 is CASRPGTSGATIF. The DNA of the CDR3 is TGTGCCAGCAGGCCCGGGACTAGCGGGGCTACCATCTTC.

At least ten counts were recorded for this clonotype. The chain couples TRBV4-1 to TRBJ1-2; possible D gene TRBD1, 5 bases. The CDR3 contains 15 residues. V was pared by 1 base and J by 2 bases, with 11 bases between. The germline gives CDR1 MGHRA, CDR2 YSYEKL. The CDR3, as DNA: TGCGCCAGCAGCCAAGGTTGGCAGGGAAACTATGGCTACACCTTC. This gives the protein CASSQGWQGNYGYTF.

The chain uses TRBV5-1 and TRBJ1-4, with D unresolved. In germline, CDR1 is SGHRS, CDR2 YFSETQ. The CDR3 covers 18 residues. Trimming shortened V by 0 bases and J by 0 bases, and 15 bases separated the two germline ends. The CDR3 DNA sequence: TGCGCCAGCAGCTTGGTATCCGGCCTACCTGCAACTAATGAAAAACTGTTTTTT. Protein sequence: CASSLVSGLPATNEKLFF. The whole variable domain, filled in from reference TRBV5-1 and TRBJ1-4, reads KAGVTQTPRYLIKTRGQQVTLSCSPISGHRSVSWYQQTPGQGLQFLFEYFSETQRNKGNFPGRFSGRQFSNSRSEMNVSTLELGDSALYLCASSLVSGLPATNEKLFFGSGTQLSVL.

In its sample, this clonotype was seen a few times. This chain joins TRBV5-5 and TRBJ1-1; 10 nucleotides line up with TRBD1. Germline-derived CDR1 and CDR2 are SGHKS and YYEKEE (reference sequence). V trimming: 1 base; J trimming: 1 base; junction bases outside the gene matches: 7. The CDR3 spans 17 residues. CDR3 DNA: TGTGCCAGCAGCTTGAAGACAGGGGGCGGGCGGAACACTGAAGCTTTCTTT. Amino acid sequence: CASSLKTGGGRNTEAFF.

V and J are TRBV7-6 and TRBJ2-7; 8 nucleotides line up with TRBD1. The CDR3 has 13 residues. J was trimmed by 7 bases and V by 5 bases; bases with no gene match: 7. Germline loops: CDR1 SGHVS, CDR2 FNYEAQ. CDR3 coding DNA: TGTGCCAGCAGCCGGACAGGGCGTCTGGAGCAGTACTTC. Protein product: CASSRTGRLEQYF.

This clonotype was recorded a few times. This chain joins TRBV20-1 and TRBJ2-7, with 11 bases that match TRBD1. Germline loops: CDR1 DFQATT, CDR2 SNEGSKA (reference sequence). After removal of 3 bases from V and 2 bases from J, the junction contained 0 bases not matched to a gene. The CDR3 runs to 13 residues. For the CDR3, the DNA is TGCAGTGCTAGGGGACAGGGGGCCTACGAGCAGTACTTC. It specifies CSARGQGAYEQYF.

This clonotype has ten or more counts. The gene calls are TRBV10-3 and TRBJ2-2; D gene uncertain. CDR1 is ENHRY and CDR2 is SYGVKD in the germline V gene. The CDR3 is made up of 14 amino acids. V was cut by 2 bases and J by 2 bases, with 6 bases left in between. DNA for the CDR3: TGTGCCATCAGTGAGGGTCACAACACCGGGGAGCTGTTTTTT. Translation gives CAISEGHNTGELFF.

CDR3 nucleotides: TGTGCCAGCAGCTTAGGGGTAGCGGGTCTTCAGTTCTTC. This gives the protein CASSLGVAGLQFF. This chain connects TRBV7-2 to TRBJ2-1; 7 bases map to TRBD2. Germline assignment: CDR1 SGHTA and CDR2 FQGNSA. Losses at the gene ends were 1 base for V and 13 bases for J; bases not matched to a gene: 7. The CDR3 covers 13 residues.

A few counts support this clonotype. The genes are TRBV4-3 and TRBJ2-5, with 13 positions matching TRBD2. The CDR3 spans 19 residues. Germline CDR1 is LGHNA and CDR2 is YSLEER. V gave up 2 bases and J gave up 6 bases; unmatched junction bases: 15. DNA of the CDR3: TGCGCCAGCAGCCAATCCCCGGGAAGACTAGCGGGGGGATCAAAGACCCAGTACTTC. Translated: CASSQSPGRLAGGSKTQYF.

A note on this clonotype: A much larger clone sits a single nucleotide away, making a read error possible. The J gene is TRBJ2-5, the V gene TRBV5-1; weak D call: TRBD2 (5 bases). V lost 0 bases, J lost 5 bases, and 14 bases lay in between. Germline CDR1 reads SGHRS; CDR2 reads YFSETQ. The length of the CDR3 is 15 residues. The CDR3 bases are TGCGCCAGCAGCTTGGCTCGGGGATTTCGGGAGACCCAGTACTTC. Protein: CASSLARGFRETQYF. Complete variable domain (other parts from reference TRBV5-1 and TRBJ2-5): KAGVTQTPRYLIKTRGQQVTLSCSPISGHRSVSWYQQTPGQGLQFLFEYFSETQRNKGNFPGRFSGRQFSNSRSEMNVSTLELGDSALYLCASSLARGFRETQYFGPGTRLLVL.

The V call is TRBV4-2, the J call TRBJ2-1, with a weak D call TRBD2 (6 bases). The CDR3 is made up of 15 amino acids. CDR1 is LGHNA, CDR2 YNFKEQ, per germline. Trimming stripped 1 base from V and 6 bases from J, with 13 bases between. CDR3 coding DNA: TGTGCCAGCAGCCAAGGTGGCGCGGGACGCAATGAGCAGTTCTTC. Protein product: CASSQGGAGRNEQFF.

This sequence joins TRBV7-2 and TRBJ2-7; D not resolved. V gave up 1 base and J gave up 4 bases, with 8 bases separating them. Germline CDR1 SGHTA, CDR2 FQGNSA. The CDR3 extends over 13 amino acids. For the CDR3, the DNA is TGTGCCAGCAGCTTAGGGGCCTTTTACGAGCAGTACTTC. Translation gives CASSLGAFYEQYF. The whole variable domain, filled in from reference TRBV7-2 and TRBJ2-7, reads GAGVSQSPSNKVTEKGKDVELRCDPISGHTALYWYRQSLGQGLEFLIYFQGNSAPDKSGLPSDRFSAERTGGSVSTLTIQRTQQEDSAVYLCASSLGAFYEQYFGPGTRLTVT.

CDR3 region: CSAREGPLTTNEKLFF. CDR3 bases: TGCAGTGCTAGAGAAGGACCGCTCACAACTAATGAAAAACTGTTTTTT. The V gene is TRBV20-1, the J gene TRBJ1-4; D is unresolved. The germline V gene encodes CDR1 DFQATT and CDR2 SNEGSKA (reference sequence). CDR3 length: 16 amino acids. Trimming pared 0 bases from V and 0 bases from J, leaving 11 bases between.

The genes are TRBV20-1 and TRBJ2-1; TRBD2 aligns across 8 bases. The CDR3 consists of 16 residues. Losses at the gene ends were 3 bases for V and 6 bases for J; bases not matched to a gene: 13. Germline V gene data show CDR1 as DFQATT and CDR2 as SNEGSKA (reference sequence). In DNA form, the CDR3 reads TGCAGTGCTAGTTATCGCGGGGTTAGCGGGGCCAATGAGCAGTTCTTC. It is translated as CSASYRGVSGANEQFF.

The J gene is TRBJ2-7, the V gene TRBV6-5; D gene uncertain. The CDR3 contains 14 residues. The V and J ends lost 0 bases and 3 bases respectively, with 9 bases between them. Per the germline V gene, CDR1 is MNHEY and CDR2 is SVGAGI. CDR3 amino acids: CASSYSGIGYEQYF. The CDR3 coding sequence is TGTGCCAGCAGTTACTCGGGAATTGGCTACGAGCAGTACTTC.

The V and J genes are TRBV5-4 and TRBJ2-6; D is perhaps TRBD1 (6 bases). Germline lookup yields CDR1 SGHNT and CDR2 YYREEE (reference sequence). This CDR3 is 16 amino acids long. Trimming left V 5 bases short and J 0 bases short, with 12 bases between. CDR3 nucleotide sequence: TGTGCCAGCAGTTCACAGGGTGGCTCTGGGGCCAACGTCCTGACTTTC. As protein: CASSSQGGSGANVLTF.

The V and J genes are TRBV7-6 and TRBJ2-1, with D possibly being TRBD1 (5 bases). The V gene lost 5 bases and the J gene lost 5 bases, with 10 bases spanning the gap. Germline V lookup: CDR1 SGHVS, CDR2 FNYEAQ. This CDR3 is 13 amino acids long. The chain's CDR3 is CASSIWTNNEQFF. Here the CDR3 DNA reads TGTGCCAGCAGCATCTGGACAAACAATGAGCAGTTCTTC.

The rearrangement joins TRBV18 to TRBJ2-7; 12 nucleotides match TRBD2. CDR3 length: 15 amino acids. In germline, CDR1 is KGHSH, CDR2 LQKENI. The trim removed 3 bases at V and 7 bases at J, leaving 7 bases unmatched. The CDR3 loop is CASSPPTSGSGEQYF. The CDR3 nucleotides read TGTGCCAGCTCACCCCCGACTAGCGGGAGTGGTGAGCAGTACTTC. The whole variable domain, remainder taken from reference TRBV18 and TRBJ2-7, is NAGVMQNPRHLVRRRGQEARLRCSPMKGHSHVYWYRQLPEEGLKFMVYLQKENIIDESGMPKERFSAEFPKEGPSILRIQQVVRGDSAAYFCASSPPTSGSGEQYFGPGTRLTVT.